The text below deals with one T cell receptor beta chain. As yet, its antigen is unknown. The data were taken from a study of blood T cells in healthy people across ages. Study information: There was about one barcoded beta molecule captured by template switching per two T cells. Study-level results: Estimated diversity, derived from one million T cells, was regarded as an underestimate.

Peripheral blood, around 10 milliliters per donor, was collected. For the second PCR, which ran for roughly 6 to 12 cycles, a sample-barcoded 5' primer and a J-beta primer mix were used. A template-switch adaptor containing 12 random nucleotides labeled each cDNA molecule. A single record per CDR3 protein comes from TCRdb applying MiXCR to the 5' RACE reads. The sample shows roughly 1,800,000 distinct CDR3 sequences, around 50% of them seen only once. Germline V gene sequence: CDR1 SGDLS, CDR2 YYNGEE. The CDR3 consists of 15 residues. V was cut by 0 bases and J by 6 bases, with 16 bases left in between.

The source of this sequence is a woman aged 40 to 50 in good health. Sequenced material: blood. This chain joins TRBV9 and TRBJ2-7; D call uncertain. CDR3 sequence reads: CASSVGSGRVREQYF. The CDR3 DNA reads as TGTGCCAGCAGCGTAGGGTCAGGTAGGGTTCGCGAGCAGTACTTC.